A single sample is the source of the 11 T cell receptor beta chains below, sequenced in a study of T cell responses to AZD1222 COVID-19 vaccine. Sequencing was performed with immunoSEQ multiplex PCR; in TCRdb, only in-frame clones are kept and a portion is missing. The table lists approximately 120,000 clones, around 89% of them singletons. The specimen comprised peripheral blood, sampled 28 days after the second AZD1222 dose. The receptors come from an adult who received the AZD1222 COVID-19 vaccine.

This chain links TRBV11-2 with TRBJ1-3; D gene uncertain. This CDR3 region has 12 residues. The germline CDR1 and CDR2 sequences are SGHAT and FQNNGV. CDR3 in amino acids: CATGASGNTIYF. As DNA, the CDR3 is TGTGCAACCGGAGCTTCTGGAAACACCATATATTTT.

The gene calls are TRBV6-5 and TRBJ1-1; a weak D match, TRBD1 (5 bases). This CDR3 region has 13 residues. Germline values: CDR1 MNHEY, CDR2 SVGAGI. Between the trimmed V and J ends, which lost 7 bases and 3 bases, there was a span of 12 bases. In DNA, the CDR3 is TGTGCCAGCATCGCTTCGGGGGACACTGAAGCTTTCTTT. This gives the protein CASIASGDTEAFF.

The V gene is TRBV4-3, the J gene TRBJ1-2, with 8 positions matching TRBD1. The CDR3 extends over 15 amino acids. Germline-derived CDR1 and CDR2 are LGHNA and YSLEER. V gave up 4 bases and J gave up 5 bases; unmatched junction bases: 9. Here the CDR3 DNA reads TGCGCCAGCAGCCCCACTCAGGGGGCGCGGTATGGCTACACCTTC. Translated, it gives CASSPTQGARYGYTF.

This chain joins TRBV6-6 and TRBJ1-1, with D perhaps matching TRBD1 (5 bases). V lost 6 bases to trimming and J lost 5 bases, with 10 bases between them. This CDR3 spans 12 amino acids. The germline V gene encodes CDR1 MNHNY and CDR2 SVGAGI (reference sequence). The CDR3 protein is CASRPGQTEAFF. For the CDR3, the DNA is TGTGCCAGCAGGCCAGGGCAAACTGAAGCTTTCTTT.

This clone was found a few times. The chain couples TRBV6-1 to TRBJ2-2; no firm D call. Germline CDR1 and CDR2: MNHNS and SASEGT. The length of the CDR3 is 14 residues. V lost 1 base and J lost 6, with 9 bases in between. The DNA of the CDR3 is TGTGCCAGCAGTGAAGGGCAGGTCGCCGGGGAGCTGTTTTTT. It codes for CASSEGQVAGELFF.

V and J are TRBV6-5 and TRBJ1-1; D is unclear. Germline CDR1 is MNHEY and CDR2 is SVGAGI. The length of the CDR3 is 14 residues. V lost 2 bases to trimming and J lost 5 bases, with 12 bases between them. DNA for the CDR3: TGTGCCAGCAGTTACCAAACGTGGGGTACTGAAGCTTTCTTT. Translation gives CASSYQTWGTEAFF.

This clone was picked up one time. The CDR3 protein is CASSQDQLGSGRELFF. The CDR3 bases are TGCGCCAGCAGCCAAGATCAACTCGGCTCTGGCAGGGAGCTGTTTTTT. The rearrangement uses TRBV4-3 and TRBJ2-2; D is unresolved. Germline V gene sequence: CDR1 LGHNA, CDR2 YSLEER. V lost 0 bases and J lost 9, with 17 bases in between. The CDR3 is 16 residues long.

CDR3 amino acids: CASRTWDTYEQYF. DNA for the CDR3: TGTGCCAGTAGAACGTGGGACACCTACGAGCAGTACTTC. This chain uses TRBV19 with TRBJ2-7; tentative D call: TRBD1 (6 bases). This CDR3 has 13 residues. Trimming removed 6 bases at V and 2 bases at J, with 11 bases between. CDR1 is LNHDA and CDR2 is SQIVND in the germline V gene (reference sequence).

The CDR3 sequence: CASSLVGEQFF. The CDR3, as DNA: TGCGCCAGCAGCTTGGTCGGCGAGCAGTTCTTC. V is TRBV5-1 and J is TRBJ2-1, with D unresolved. The CDR3 runs 11 residues. CDR1 is SGHRS and CDR2 is YFSETQ in the germline V gene. Between the trimmed V and J ends, which lost 0 bases and 10 bases, there was a span of 5 bases.

The CDR3 loop reads CAISESVTGSPLHF. The CDR3 DNA sequence: TGTGCCATCAGTGAGTCCGTCACGGGTTCACCCCTCCACTTT. V and J are TRBV10-3 and TRBJ1-6; D gene uncertain. V lost 0 bases to trimming and J lost 9 bases, with 9 bases between them. The CDR3 totals 14 residues. Per germline, CDR1 ENHRY and CDR2 SYGVKD.

The chain employs TRBV6-5 and TRBJ1-6, with unresolved D. The CDR3 contains 14 residues. From germline, CDR1 is MNHEY and CDR2 SVGAGI. Between the trimmed V and J ends, which lost 0 bases and 6 bases, there was a span of 6 bases. The CDR3 is CASSYSNSNSPLHF. DNA of the CDR3: TGTGCCAGCAGTTACTCGAACAGTAATTCACCCCTCCACTTT.